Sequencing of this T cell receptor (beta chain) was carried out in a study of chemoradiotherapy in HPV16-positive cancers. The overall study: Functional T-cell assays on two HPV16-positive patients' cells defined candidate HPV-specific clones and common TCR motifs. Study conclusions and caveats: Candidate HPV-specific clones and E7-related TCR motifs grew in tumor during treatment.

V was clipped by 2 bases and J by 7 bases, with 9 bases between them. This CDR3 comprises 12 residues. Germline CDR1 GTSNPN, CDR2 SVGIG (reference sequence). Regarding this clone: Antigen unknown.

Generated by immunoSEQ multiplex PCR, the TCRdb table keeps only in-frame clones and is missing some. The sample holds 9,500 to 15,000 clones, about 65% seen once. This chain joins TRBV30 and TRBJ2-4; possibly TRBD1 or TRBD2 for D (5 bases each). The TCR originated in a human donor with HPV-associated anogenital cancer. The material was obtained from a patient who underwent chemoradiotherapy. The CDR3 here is CAWSRGSNIQYF. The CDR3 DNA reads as TGTGCCTGGAGTCGGGGCAGTAACATTCAGTACTTC.